This TCR beta chain appears in the sequencing data of a study of T cell responses to AZD1222 COVID-19 vaccine listed by TCRdb under 2021. Notes on the research overall: TCR sequencing was performed for 230 to 250 trial participants, of whom roughly 200 were given two doses of AZD1222 and approximately 25 were given two doses of MenACWY control vaccine. Enrollment into the trials was organized by age into subgroups of 18-55, 56-69 and 70-plus years, and those subgroups contained about 160, 30 and 59 TCR-sequenced participants, respectively.

Explained via the paper, the time point label denotes: about 28 days (+/-7) after the second vaccine dose. AZD1222 recipients given second doses at about 4 weeks or at about 12 weeks were pooled, since spike-specific TCR depth and breadth were not found to differ between the two schedules. Vaccinee samples came from UK trials COV001 and COV002, including a single-blind randomized controlled phase 2/3 trial of AZD1222 (ChAdOx1 nCoV-19) in healthy adults. Trial participant PBMC samples were collected at day 0 and day 28 after the second dose for TCRbeta chain sequencing. The CDR3 regions of human TCRbeta chains were analyzed by immunosequencing. In the paper's pipeline: TCRs in the repertoires were matched against a reference library of SARS-CoV-2-specific TCRs that had been generated with the MIRA antigen-specificity platform. Breadth was defined as the fraction of unique TCRs that were SARS-CoV-2-associated. Depth was defined as the fraction of total T cells that were SARS-CoV-2-associated. Using the MIRA data, every spike-specific TCR was mapped to the spike region that the TCR reacted to and assigned to either a CD4 or a CD8 class. Log10-transformed breadth and depth values were compared by one-way ANOVA with Sidak's multiple comparisons tests. As stored in TCRdb, this immuneACCESS dataset retains in-frame rearrangements with V and J assigned. A fraction of the clones does not appear; measured against another copy, unresolved V genes explain less than half of the discrepancy, and the remainder lacks a known reason. The V and J calls and clone size are taken from that table; D and trimming were inferred from the DNA. The sample profile shows about 200,000 clones; about 94% of them were found once. The ten largest clones capture 0.95% to 1.1% of the sample.

A remark on this clone: Its antigen is not yet known. The sample holds no much larger clone one base away, and base qualities are not on file.

V drops 6 bases and J drops 5 bases, leaving 14 bases in between. The CDR3 contains 14 residues, cysteine and phenylalanine counted. Left in the record is the CDR3 DNA by itself, 42 bases read in frame from the first base. The germline V gene provides CDR1 MGHRA and CDR2 YSYEKL. Broad study findings and their caveats: The 56-69-year group was small, and its depth increase did not reach significance, likely because of low power. Participants were mostly white British and included more females than males, and it was suggested by the authors that clonal diversity may have been underestimated. Epitopes outside the regions mutated in the B.1.351 and B.1.1.7 variants were reportedly recognized by nearly half of the unique spike-specific TCRs. Spike-specific TCR breadth and depth rose significantly after two AZD1222 doses compared with day 0 and with MenACWY recipients. CD4 TCRs associated with the vaccine covered the entire spike protein, and the dominant responses were in regions 160-218 and 743-854. Conclusions about previously exposed vaccinees are limited, since just five or six AZD1222 recipients were seropositive for SARS-CoV-2 at baseline. Because no day 14 peak-response samples were available, repertoires were characterized only after the peak T cell response.

The clonotype comes from an adult who received the AZD1222 COVID-19 vaccine. The sequence is built from TRBV4-1 and TRBJ1-5; matching of 6 bases hints at TRBD1 as the D gene. This specimen consisted of peripheral blood, obtained 28 days after the second AZD1222 dose. The bases are TGCGCCAGCAGACCCGGGGGCGCGGATCAGCCCCAGCATTTT. It codes for CASRPGGADQPQHF.